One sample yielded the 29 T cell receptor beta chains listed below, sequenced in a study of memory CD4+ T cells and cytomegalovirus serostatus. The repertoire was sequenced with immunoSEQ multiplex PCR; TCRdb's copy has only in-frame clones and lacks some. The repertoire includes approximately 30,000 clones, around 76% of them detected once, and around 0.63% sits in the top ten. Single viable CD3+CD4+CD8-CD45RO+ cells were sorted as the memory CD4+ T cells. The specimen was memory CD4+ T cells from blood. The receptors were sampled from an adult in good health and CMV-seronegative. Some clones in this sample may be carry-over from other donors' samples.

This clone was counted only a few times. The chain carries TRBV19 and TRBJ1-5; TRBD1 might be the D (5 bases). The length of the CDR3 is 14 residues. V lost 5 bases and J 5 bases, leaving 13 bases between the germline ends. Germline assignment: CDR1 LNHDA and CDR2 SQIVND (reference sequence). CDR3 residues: CASSDGRAYQPQHF. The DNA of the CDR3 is TGTGCCAGTAGTGACGGCAGGGCGTATCAGCCCCAGCATTTT.

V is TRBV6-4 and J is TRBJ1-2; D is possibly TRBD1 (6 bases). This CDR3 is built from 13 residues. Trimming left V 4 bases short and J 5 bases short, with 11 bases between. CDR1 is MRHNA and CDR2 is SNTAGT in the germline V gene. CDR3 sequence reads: CASSATGTYGYTF. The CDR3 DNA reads TGTGCCAGCAGTGCGACAGGCACATATGGCTACACCTTC.

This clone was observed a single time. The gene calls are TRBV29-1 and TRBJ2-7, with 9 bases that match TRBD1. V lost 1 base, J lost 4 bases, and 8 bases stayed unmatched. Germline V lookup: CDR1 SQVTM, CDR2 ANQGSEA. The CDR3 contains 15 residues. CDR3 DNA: TGCAGCGTTGAAGGAGGGGGACAGGGTGTTTACGAGCAGTACTTC. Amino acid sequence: CSVEGGGQGVYEQYF.

The CDR3, as DNA: TGTGCCAGCAGTGTTCTCGCTAGCGGATCCTACGAGCAGTACTTC. It codes for CASSVLASGSYEQYF. The V gene is TRBV6-1, the J gene TRBJ2-7, with 7 bases aligning to TRBD2. With V trimmed by 4 bases and J by 1 base, 7 bases remained unmatched. Germline V CDR1 and CDR2: MNHNS, SASEGT. The CDR3 contains 15 residues.

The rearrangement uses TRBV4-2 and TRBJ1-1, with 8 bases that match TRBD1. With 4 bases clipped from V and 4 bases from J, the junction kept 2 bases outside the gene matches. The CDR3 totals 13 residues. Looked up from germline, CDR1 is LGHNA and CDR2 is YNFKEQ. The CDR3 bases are TGTGCCAGCAGCCTACAGGGGGGCACTGAAGCTTTCTTT. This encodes CASSLQGGTEAFF.

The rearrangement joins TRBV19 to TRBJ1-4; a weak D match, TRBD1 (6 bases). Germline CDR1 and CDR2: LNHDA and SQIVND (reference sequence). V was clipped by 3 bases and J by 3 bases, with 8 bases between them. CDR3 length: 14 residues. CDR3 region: CASSIPGANEKLFF. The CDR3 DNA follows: TGTGCCAGTAGTATTCCAGGGGCTAATGAAAAACTGTTTTTT.

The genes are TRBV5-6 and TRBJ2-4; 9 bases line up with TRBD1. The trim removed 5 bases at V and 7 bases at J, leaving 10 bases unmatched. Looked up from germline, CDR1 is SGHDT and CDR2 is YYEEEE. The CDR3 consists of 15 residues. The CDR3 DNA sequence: TGTGCCAGCAGATTTTGGACAGGGGAAGGGAACATTCAGTACTTC. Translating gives CASRFWTGEGNIQYF.

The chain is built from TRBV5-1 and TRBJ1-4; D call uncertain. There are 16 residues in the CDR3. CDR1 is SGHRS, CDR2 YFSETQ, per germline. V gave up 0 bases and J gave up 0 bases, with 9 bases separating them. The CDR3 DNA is TGCGCCAGCAGCTTGGGGCAGCCCGCAACTAATGAAAAACTGTTTTTT. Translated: CASSLGQPATNEKLFF.

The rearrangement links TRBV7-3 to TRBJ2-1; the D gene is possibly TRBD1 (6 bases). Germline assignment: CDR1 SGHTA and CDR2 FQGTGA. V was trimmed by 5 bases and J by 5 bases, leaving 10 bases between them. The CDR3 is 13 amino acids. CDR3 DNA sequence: TGTGCCAGCAGCCCGGACAGAGACAATGAGCAGTTCTTC. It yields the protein CASSPDRDNEQFF.

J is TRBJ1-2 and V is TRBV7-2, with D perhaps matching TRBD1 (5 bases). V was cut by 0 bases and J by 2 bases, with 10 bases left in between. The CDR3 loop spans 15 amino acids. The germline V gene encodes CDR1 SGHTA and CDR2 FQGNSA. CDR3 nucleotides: TGTGCCAGCAGCTTAGCCCCCGGGGCCAACTATGGCTACACCTTC. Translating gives CASSLAPGANYGYTF.

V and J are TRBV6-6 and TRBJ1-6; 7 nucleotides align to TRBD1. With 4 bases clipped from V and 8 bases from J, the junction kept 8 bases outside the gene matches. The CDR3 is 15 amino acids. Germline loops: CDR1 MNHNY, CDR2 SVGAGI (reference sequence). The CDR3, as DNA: TGTGCCAGCAGTTTGACAGGGCTCGATTATTCACCCCTCCACTTT. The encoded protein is CASSLTGLDYSPLHF.

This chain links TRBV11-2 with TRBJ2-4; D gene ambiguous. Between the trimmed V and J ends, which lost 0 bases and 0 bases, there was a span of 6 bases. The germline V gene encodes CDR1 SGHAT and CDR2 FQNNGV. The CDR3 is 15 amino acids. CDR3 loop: CASSLDRLAKNIQYF. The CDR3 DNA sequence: TGTGCCAGCAGCTTAGACAGATTAGCCAAAAACATTCAGTACTTC. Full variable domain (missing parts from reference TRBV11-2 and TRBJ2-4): EAGVAQSPRYKIIEKRQSVAFWCNPISGHATLYWYQQILGQGPKLLIQFQNNGVVDDSQLPKDRFSAERLKGVDSTLKIQPAKLEDSAVYLCASSLDRLAKNIQYFGAGTRLSVL.

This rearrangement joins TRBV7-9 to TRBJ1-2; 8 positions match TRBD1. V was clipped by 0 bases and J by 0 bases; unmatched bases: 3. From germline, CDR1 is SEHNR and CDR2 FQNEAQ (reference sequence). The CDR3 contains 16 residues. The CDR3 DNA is TGTGCCAGCAGCTTAGCGGGACAGGCCGCTAACTATGGCTACACCTTC. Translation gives CASSLAGQAANYGYTF. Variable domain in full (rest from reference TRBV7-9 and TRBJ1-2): DTGVSQNPRHKITKRGQNVTFRCDPISEHNRLYWYRQTLGQGPEFLTYFQNEAQLEKSRLLSDRFSAERPKGSFSTLEIQRTEQGDSAMYLCASSLAGQAANYGYTFGSGTRLTVV.

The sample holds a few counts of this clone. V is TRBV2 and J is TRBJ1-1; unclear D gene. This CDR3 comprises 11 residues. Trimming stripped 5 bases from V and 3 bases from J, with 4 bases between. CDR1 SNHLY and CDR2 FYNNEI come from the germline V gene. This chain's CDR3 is CASSPYTEAFF. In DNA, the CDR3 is TGTGCCAGCAGTCCCTACACTGAAGCTTTCTTT.

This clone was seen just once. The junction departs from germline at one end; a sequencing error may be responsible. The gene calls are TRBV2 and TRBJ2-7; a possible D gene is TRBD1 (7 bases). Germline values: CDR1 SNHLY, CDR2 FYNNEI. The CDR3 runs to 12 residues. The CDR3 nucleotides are TGTGCCAGCGGGGGGAGCCGGGACAGAAAGCACTTC. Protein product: CASGGSRDRKHF.

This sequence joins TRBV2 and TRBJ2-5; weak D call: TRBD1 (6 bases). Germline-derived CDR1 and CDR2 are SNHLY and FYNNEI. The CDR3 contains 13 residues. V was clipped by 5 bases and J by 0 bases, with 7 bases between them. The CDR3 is CASSWDNQETQYF. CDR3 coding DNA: TGTGCCAGCAGTTGGGACAACCAAGAGACCCAGTACTTC.

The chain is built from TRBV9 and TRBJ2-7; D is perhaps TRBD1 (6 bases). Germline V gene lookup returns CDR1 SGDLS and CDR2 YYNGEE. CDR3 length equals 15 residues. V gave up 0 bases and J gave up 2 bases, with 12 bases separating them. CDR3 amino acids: CASSVGGGSPYEQYF. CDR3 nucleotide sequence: TGTGCCAGCAGCGTAGGAGGGGGTTCCCCCTACGAGCAGTACTTC.

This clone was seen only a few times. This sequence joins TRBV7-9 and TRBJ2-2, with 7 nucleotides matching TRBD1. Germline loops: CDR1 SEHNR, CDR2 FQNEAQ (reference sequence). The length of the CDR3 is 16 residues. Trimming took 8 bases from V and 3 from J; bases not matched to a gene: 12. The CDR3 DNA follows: TGTGCCAGCGTTAGGATTGACAGGGTCGACACCGGGGAGCTGTTTTTT. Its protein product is CASVRIDRVDTGELFF.

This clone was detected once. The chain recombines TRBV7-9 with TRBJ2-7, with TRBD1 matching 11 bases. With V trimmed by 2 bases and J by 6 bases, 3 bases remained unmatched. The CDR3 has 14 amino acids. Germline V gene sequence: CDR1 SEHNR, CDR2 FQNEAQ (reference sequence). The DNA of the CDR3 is TGTGCCAGCAGCTTATCGGACAGGGGGCCCGAGCAGTACTTC. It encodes CASSLSDRGPEQYF. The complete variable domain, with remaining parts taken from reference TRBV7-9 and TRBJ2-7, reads DTGVSQNPRHKITKRGQNVTFRCDPISEHNRLYWYRQTLGQGPEFLTYFQNEAQLEKSRLLSDRFSAERPKGSFSTLEIQRTEQGDSAMYLCASSLSDRGPEQYFGPGTRLTVT.

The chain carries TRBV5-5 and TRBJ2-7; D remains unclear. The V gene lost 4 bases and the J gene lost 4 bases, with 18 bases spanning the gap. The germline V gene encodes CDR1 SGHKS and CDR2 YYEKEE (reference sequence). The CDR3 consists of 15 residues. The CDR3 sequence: CASSEADTSLYEQYF. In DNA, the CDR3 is TGTGCCAGCAGCGAGGCTGACACGTCCCTATACGAGCAGTACTTC.

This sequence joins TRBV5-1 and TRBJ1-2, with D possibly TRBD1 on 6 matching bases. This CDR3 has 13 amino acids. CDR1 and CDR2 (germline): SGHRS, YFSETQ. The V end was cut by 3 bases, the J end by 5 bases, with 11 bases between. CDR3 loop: CASSSGQLYGYTF. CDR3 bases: TGCGCCAGCAGCTCAGGACAGCTTTATGGCTACACCTTC.

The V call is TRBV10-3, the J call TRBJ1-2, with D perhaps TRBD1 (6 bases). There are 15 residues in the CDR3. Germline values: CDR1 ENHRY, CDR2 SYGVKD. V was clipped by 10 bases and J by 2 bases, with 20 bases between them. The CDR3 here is CASRIKTGLNYGYTF. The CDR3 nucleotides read TGTGCCAGCCGGATTAAGACAGGACTAAACTATGGCTACACCTTC.

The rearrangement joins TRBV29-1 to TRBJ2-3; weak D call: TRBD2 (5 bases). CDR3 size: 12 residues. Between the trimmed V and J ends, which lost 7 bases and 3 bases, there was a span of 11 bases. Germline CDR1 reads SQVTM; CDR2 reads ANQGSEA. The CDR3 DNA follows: TGCAGCGCCGCCGGACTTACAGATACGCAGTATTTT. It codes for CSAAGLTDTQYF.

CDR3 sequence (DNA): TGTGCCAGCAGCTCGGGACTCATATTATTCTCCGGGGAGCTGTTTTTT. Translated, it gives CASSSGLILFSGELFF. The chain links TRBV7-2 to TRBJ2-2, with D possibly being TRBD2 (6 bases). The V end was cut by 4 bases, the J end by 6 bases, with 18 bases between. Germline values: CDR1 SGHTA, CDR2 FQGNSA. CDR3 length: 16 residues.

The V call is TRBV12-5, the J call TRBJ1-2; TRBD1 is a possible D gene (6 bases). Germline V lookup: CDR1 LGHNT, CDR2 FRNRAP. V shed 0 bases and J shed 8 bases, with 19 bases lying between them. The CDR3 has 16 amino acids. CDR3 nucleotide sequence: TGTGCTAGTGGTTTGGTTCAAGGTCGACAGGCTGGAGGCTACACCTTC. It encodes CASGLVQGRQAGGYTF. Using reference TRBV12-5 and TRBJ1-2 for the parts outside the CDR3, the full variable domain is DARVTQTPRHKVTEMGQEVTMRCQPILGHNTVFWYRQTMMQGLELLAYFRNRAPLDDSGMPKDRFSAEMPDATLATLKIQPSEPRDSAVYFCASGLVQGRQAGGYTFGSGTRLTVV.

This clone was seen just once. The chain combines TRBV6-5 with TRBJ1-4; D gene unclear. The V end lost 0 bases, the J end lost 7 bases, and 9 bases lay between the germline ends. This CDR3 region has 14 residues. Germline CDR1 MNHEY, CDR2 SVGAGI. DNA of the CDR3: TGTGCCAGCAGTTACTCGGAGACATTTGAAAAACTGTTTTTT. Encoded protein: CASSYSETFEKLFF.

The CDR3 DNA follows: TGTGCCAGCAGTTCGGTACAGGGTTCACCCCTCCACTTT. Its protein product is CASSSVQGSPLHF. The V and J genes are TRBV28 and TRBJ1-6; maybe TRBD1 (6 bases). CDR3 length: 13 amino acids. CDR1 and CDR2 from the germline V gene are MDHEN and SYDVKM. Trimming pared 4 bases from V and 9 bases from J, leaving 10 bases between.

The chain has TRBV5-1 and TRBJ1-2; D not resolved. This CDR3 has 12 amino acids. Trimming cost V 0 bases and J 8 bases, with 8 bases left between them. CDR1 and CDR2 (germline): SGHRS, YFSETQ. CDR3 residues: CASSLDRRGYTF. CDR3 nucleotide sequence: TGCGCCAGCAGCTTGGACCGTAGGGGCTACACCTTC.

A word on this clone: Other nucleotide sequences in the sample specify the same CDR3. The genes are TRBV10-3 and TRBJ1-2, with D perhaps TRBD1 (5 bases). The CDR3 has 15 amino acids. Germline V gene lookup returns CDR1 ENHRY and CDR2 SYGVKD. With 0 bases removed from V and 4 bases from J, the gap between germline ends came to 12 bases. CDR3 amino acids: CAISESPDSSYGYTF. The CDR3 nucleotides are TGTGCCATCAGTGAGTCCCCTGACAGCTCCTATGGCTACACCTTC.